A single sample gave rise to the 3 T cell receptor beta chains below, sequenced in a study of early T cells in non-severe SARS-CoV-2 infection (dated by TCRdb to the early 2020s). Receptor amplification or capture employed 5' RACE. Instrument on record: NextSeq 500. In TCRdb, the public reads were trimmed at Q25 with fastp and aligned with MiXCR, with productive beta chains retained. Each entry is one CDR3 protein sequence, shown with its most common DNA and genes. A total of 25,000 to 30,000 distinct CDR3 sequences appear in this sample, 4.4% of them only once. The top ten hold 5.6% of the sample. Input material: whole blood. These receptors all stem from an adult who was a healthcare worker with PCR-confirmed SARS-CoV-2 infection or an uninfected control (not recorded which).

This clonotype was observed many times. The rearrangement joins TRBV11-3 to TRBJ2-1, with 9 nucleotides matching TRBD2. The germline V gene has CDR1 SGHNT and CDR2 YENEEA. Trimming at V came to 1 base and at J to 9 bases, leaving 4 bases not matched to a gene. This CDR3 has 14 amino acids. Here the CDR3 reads CASSLGGGAGEQFF. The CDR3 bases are TGTGCCAGCAGCTTAGGCGGGGGGGCCGGTGAGCAGTTCTTC.

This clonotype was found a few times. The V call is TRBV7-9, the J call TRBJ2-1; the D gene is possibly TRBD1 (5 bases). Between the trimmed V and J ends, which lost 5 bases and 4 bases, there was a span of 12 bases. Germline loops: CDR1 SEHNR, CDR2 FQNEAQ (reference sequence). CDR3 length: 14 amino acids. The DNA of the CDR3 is TGTGCCAGCAGCCTTGGGGCCCGATACAATGAGCAGTTCTTC. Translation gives CASSLGARYNEQFF.

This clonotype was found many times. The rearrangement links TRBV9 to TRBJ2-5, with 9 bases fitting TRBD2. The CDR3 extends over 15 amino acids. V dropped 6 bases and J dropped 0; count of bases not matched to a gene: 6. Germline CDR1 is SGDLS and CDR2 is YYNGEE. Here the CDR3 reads CASTRAGGNQETQYF. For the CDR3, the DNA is TGTGCCAGCACCCGAGCGGGGGGTAACCAAGAGACCCAGTACTTC. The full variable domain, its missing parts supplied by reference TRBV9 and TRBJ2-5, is DSGVTQTPKHLITATGQRVTLRCSPRSGDLSVYWYQQSLDQGLQFLIQYYNGEERAKGNILERFSAQQFPDLHSELNLSSLELGDSALYFCASTRAGGNQETQYFGPGTRLLVL.